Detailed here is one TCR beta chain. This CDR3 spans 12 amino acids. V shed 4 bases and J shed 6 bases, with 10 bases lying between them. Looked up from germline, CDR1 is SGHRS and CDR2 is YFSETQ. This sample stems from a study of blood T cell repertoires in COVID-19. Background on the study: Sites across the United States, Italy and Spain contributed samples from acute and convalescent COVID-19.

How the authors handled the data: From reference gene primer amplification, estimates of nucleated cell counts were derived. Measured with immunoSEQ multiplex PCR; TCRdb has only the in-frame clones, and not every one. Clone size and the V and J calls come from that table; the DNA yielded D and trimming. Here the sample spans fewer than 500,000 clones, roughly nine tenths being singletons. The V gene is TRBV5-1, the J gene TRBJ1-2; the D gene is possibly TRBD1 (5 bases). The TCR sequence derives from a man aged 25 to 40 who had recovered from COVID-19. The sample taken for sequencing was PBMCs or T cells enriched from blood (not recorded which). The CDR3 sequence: CASSPQGNGYTF. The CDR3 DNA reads TGCGCCAGCAGCCCCCAGGGTAATGGCTACACCTTC.